The 31 T cell receptor beta chains presented below share a single source sample, sequenced in a study of T cells in Graves' hyperthyroidism and ophthalmopathy. Researchers took RNA transcripts and amplified the TCR beta CDR3 regions from them. Carried out on the TCR CDR3, a first-round RT-PCR used the HTBI primer set. TCRdb fed the multiplex PCR reads into MiXCR, producing one record per CDR3 protein. The sample shows around 760,000 distinct CDR3 sequences, 30% to 40% of them seen only once. The specimen sequenced was blood. These TCRs come from a middle-aged woman with Graves' hyperthyroidism.

This clonotype came up once. The DNA of the CDR3 is TGTGCCAGCAGCCCGTGGCAGGGGTCCACTGAAGCTTTCTTT. Its protein product is CASSPWQGSTEAFF. This chain joins TRBV3-1 and TRBJ1-1; D perhaps matches TRBD1 (6 bases). The CDR3 totals 14 residues. Germline CDR1 reads LGHDT; CDR2 reads YNNKEL (reference sequence). V lost 4 bases and J lost 4, with 13 bases in between.

In its sample, this clonotype was seen a few times. The CDR3 DNA is TGCGCCAGCAGCCAAGAACCGGGGGGGGACACCGGGGAGCTGTTTTTT. This translates into CASSQEPGGDTGELFF. The chain carries TRBV4-3 and TRBJ2-2; TRBD2 matches at 8 bases. The CDR3 length is 16 residues. The germline V gene has CDR1 LGHNA and CDR2 YSLEER. J lost 3 bases, V lost 0 bases, and 3 bases had no gene match.

The CDR3 sequence is CASGEGNQPQHF. The CDR3 region has the DNA TGTGCCAGCGGTGAGGGTAATCAGCCCCAGCATTTT. The genes are TRBV7-9 and TRBJ1-5; D not certain. Germline V gives CDR1 SEHNR, CDR2 FQNEAQ (reference sequence). The V and J ends lost 8 bases and 4 bases respectively, with 9 bases between them. The CDR3 covers 12 residues. Together with reference TRBV7-9 and TRBJ1-5, the CDR3 gives the full variable domain: DTGVSQNPRHKITKRGQNVTFRCDPISEHNRLYWYRQTLGQGPEFLTYFQNEAQLEKSRLLSDRFSAERPKGSFSTLEIQRTEQGDSAMYLCASGEGNQPQHFGDGTRLSIL.

This chain connects TRBV18 to TRBJ1-5, with a possible D match to TRBD1 (5 bases). This CDR3 spans 15 amino acids. Germline-derived CDR1 and CDR2 are KGHSH and LQKENI. V was pared by 2 bases and J by 7 bases, with 15 bases between. CDR3 nucleotide sequence: TGTGCCAGCTCACCAAGCGCGTCAGGGCGCCAGCCCCAGCATTTT. It encodes CASSPSASGRQPQHF.

In this sample, this clonotype turned up many times. The chain uses TRBV25-1 and TRBJ1-1; no clear D. Trimming cost V 6 bases and J 1 base, with 9 bases left between them. Germline V CDR1 and CDR2: MGHDK, SYGVNS. The length of the CDR3 is 13 residues. The CDR3 here is CASRDGWNTEAFF. DNA of the CDR3: TGTGCCAGCAGGGACGGGTGGAACACTGAAGCTTTCTTT.

Worth noting for this clonotype: A much more abundant neighbour one base away suggests this may be a read error. V is TRBV20-1 and J is TRBJ1-2; TRBD1 matches at 10 bases. In germline, CDR1 is DFQATT, CDR2 SNEGSKA (reference sequence). The V segment lost 5 bases and the J segment 6 bases; nucleotides outside the gene matches: 12. The length of the CDR3 is 15 residues. CDR3 protein: CSAPYGAGQGNGYTF. The CDR3 DNA sequence: TGCAGTGCTCCCTATGGAGCGGGACAGGGGAATGGCTACACCTTC.

This clonotype has at least ten counts. The genes are TRBV10-3 and TRBJ1-1; possible D gene TRBD1, 5 bases. Trimming took 0 bases from V and 5 from J, leaving 19 bases between them. The germline CDR1 and CDR2 sequences are ENHRY and SYGVKD. The CDR3 totals 17 residues. The CDR3 region is CAISESPGRREGTEAFF. In DNA, the CDR3 is TGTGCCATCAGTGAGTCACCAGGAAGGAGGGAGGGGACTGAAGCTTTCTTT.

J is TRBJ1-2 and V is TRBV25-1; D is perhaps TRBD1 (6 bases). CDR3 length equals 15 residues. V lost 4 bases and J lost 8, with 20 bases in between. The V gene's germline CDR1 is MGHDK and CDR2 SYGVNS. CDR3 nucleotides: TGTGCCAGCAGTGCCGACTTACAGGGACAAGGGGGCTACACCTTC. It translates to CASSADLQGQGGYTF.

This clonotype was observed many times. The chain links TRBV19 to TRBJ1-1; D remains unclear. CDR3 length: 12 residues. Germline V gives CDR1 LNHDA, CDR2 SQIVND (reference sequence). Trimming pared 3 bases from V and 3 bases from J, leaving 5 bases between. The CDR3 DNA is TGTGCCAGTAGTATCCGGGACACTGAAGCTTTCTTT. This sequence encodes CASSIRDTEAFF. The variable domain in full, completed from reference TRBV19 and TRBJ1-1, reads DGGITQSPKYLFRKEGQNVTLSCEQNLNHDAMYWYRQDPGQGLRLIYYSQIVNDFQKGDIAEGYSVSREKKESFPLTVTSAQKNPTAFYLCASSIRDTEAFFGQGTRLTVV.

This clonotype was counted at least ten times. This chain joins TRBV25-1 and TRBJ1-2, with TRBD1 identical over 8 bases. The length of the CDR3 is 16 residues. Unmatched junction bases numbered 9, after V lost 4 bases and J lost 2 bases. Germline V gene lookup returns CDR1 MGHDK and CDR2 SYGVNS. Here the CDR3 reads CASSGPFTGGNYGYTF. Here the CDR3 DNA reads TGTGCCAGCAGTGGACCCTTTACAGGGGGAAACTATGGCTACACCTTC.

This clonotype was detected only a few times. The chain combines TRBV19 with TRBJ1-1, with no clear D. Germline values: CDR1 LNHDA, CDR2 SQIVND (reference sequence). The CDR3 loop spans 13 amino acids. With 5 bases removed from V and 5 bases from J, the gap between germline ends came to 12 bases. CDR3 residues: CASSDSGWTEAFF. The CDR3 DNA reads TGTGCCAGTAGTGATTCAGGTTGGACTGAAGCTTTCTTT.

As concerns this clonotype: One end of the junction does not line up with germline, which may come from a read error. The chain links TRBV10-2 to TRBJ1-1, with D hard to call. Germline V gene lookup returns CDR1 WSHSY and CDR2 SAAADI. This CDR3 contains 15 residues. The CDR3, as DNA: TGTGCCAGCTCACCACCGTCCAGATTGAACACTGAAGCTTTCTTT. Translating it yields CASSPPSRLNTEAFF.

This clonotype has at least ten counts. V and J are TRBV20-1 and TRBJ1-1; no definite D call. Trimming cost V 4 bases and J 1 base, with 16 bases left between them. The CDR3 has 15 amino acids. The germline gives CDR1 DFQATT, CDR2 SNEGSKA (reference sequence). CDR3 in amino acids: CSANLAGLGNTEAFF. The CDR3 nucleotides are TGCAGTGCTAACTTGGCCGGCCTGGGGAACACTGAAGCTTTCTTT.

This CDR3 reads CASSQADRSNTGELFF. The CDR3 DNA sequence: TGCGCCAGCAGCCAAGCTGACAGATCGAACACCGGGGAGCTGTTTTTT. This chain connects TRBV4-3 to TRBJ2-2; D is perhaps TRBD1 (5 bases). The CDR3 runs 16 residues. Germline V gene lookup returns CDR1 LGHNA and CDR2 YSLEER. Trimming stripped 1 base from V and 0 bases from J, with 9 bases between.

This clonotype occurred many times. The chain recombines TRBV12-3 or TRBV12-4 with TRBJ1-6, with D possibly being TRBD1 (5 bases). The CDR3 length is 13 residues. Trimming shortened V by 6 bases and J by 10 bases, and 13 bases separated the two germline ends. CDR3 DNA: TGTGCCAGCAGCCTTGGGGGTGTCTCACCCCTCCACTTT. This codes for CASSLGGVSPLHF.

The sample holds many counts of this clonotype. The rearrangement joins TRBV10-3 to TRBJ1-2; D may be TRBD1 (5 bases). Germline CDR1 ENHRY, CDR2 SYGVKD. The CDR3 has 13 amino acids. V was clipped by 2 bases and J by 6 bases, with 10 bases between them. This chain's CDR3 is CAISEAIGDGYTF. The CDR3 nucleotides are TGTGCCATCAGTGAGGCAATAGGGGATGGCTACACCTTC.

This chain links TRBV12-3 or TRBV12-4 with TRBJ1-2, with D unclear. This CDR3 has 13 residues. Trimming shortened V by 0 bases and J by 6 bases, and 8 bases separated the two germline ends. The CDR3 DNA reads as TGTGCCAGCAGTTTAGCCCCTCCCCATGGCTACACCTTC. Translating it yields CASSLAPPHGYTF.

This clonotype was observed a handful of times. The chain combines TRBV5-8 with TRBJ2-7; either TRBD1 or TRBD2 may fit D (5 bases each). CDR1 and CDR2 from the germline V gene are SGHTS and YDEGEE. With 5 bases removed from V and 1 base from J, the gap between germline ends came to 10 bases. The CDR3 has 13 amino acids. CDR3 bases: TGTGCCAGCAGAAGCGAGGGGTCCTACGAGCAGTACTTC. It translates to CASRSEGSYEQYF. Combining the CDR3 with reference TRBV5-8 and TRBJ2-7 gives the whole variable domain EAGVTQSPTHLIKTRGQQATLRCSPISGHTSVYWYQQALGLGLQFLLWYDEGEERNRGNFPPRFSGRQFPNYSSELNVNALELEDSALYLCASRSEGSYEQYFGPGTRLTVT.

This clonotype was seen repeatedly, ten times or more. J is TRBJ1-3 and V is TRBV19; D is undetermined. Between the trimmed V and J ends, which lost 5 bases and 1 base, there was a span of 3 bases. Germline V gives CDR1 LNHDA, CDR2 SQIVND (reference sequence). The CDR3 runs 12 residues. CDR3 DNA sequence: TGTGCCAGTAGTTGGTCTGGAAACACCATATATTTT. Encoded protein: CASSWSGNTIYF.

This clonotype was detected many times. The chain links TRBV25-1 to TRBJ1-5; D gene unclear. The CDR3 is 13 amino acids. The germline V and J ends were trimmed by 4 bases and 6 bases, with 10 bases remaining between them. Germline V CDR1 and CDR2: MGHDK, SYGVNS. CDR3 protein: CASSGTEAQPQHF. The CDR3 DNA reads as TGTGCCAGCAGTGGGACGGAAGCTCAGCCCCAGCATTTT.

The gene calls are TRBV12-3 or TRBV12-4 and TRBJ2-3; D remains unclear. Trimming left V 5 bases short and J 4 bases short, with 7 bases between. The CDR3 has 12 residues. Here the CDR3 DNA reads TGTGCCAGCAGTAGGAGCGCAGATACGCAGTATTTT. This translates into CASSRSADTQYF.

This chain joins TRBV12-3 or TRBV12-4 and TRBJ2-7, with TRBD2 matching over 13 bases. V shed 6 bases, J shed 2 bases, and the junction held 4 bases outside the gene matches. The CDR3 loop spans 15 amino acids. In DNA form, the CDR3 reads TGTGCCAGCAGGGAGGGACTAGCGGGGACCTACGAGCAGTACTTC. It yields the protein CASREGLAGTYEQYF.

The V gene is TRBV6-2 or TRBV6-3, the J gene TRBJ2-7, with a tentative D call TRBD2 (5 bases). This CDR3 has 13 residues. Trimming took 8 bases from V and 5 from J, leaving 16 bases between them. Germline assignment: CDR1 MNHEY and CDR2 SVGEGT. The CDR3 sequence: CASLDPGSDEQYF. DNA of the CDR3: TGTGCCAGCCTAGATCCGGGATCGGACGAGCAGTACTTC.

The genes are TRBV10-3 and TRBJ2-7; no reliable D call. The length of the CDR3 is 13 residues. From germline, CDR1 is ENHRY and CDR2 SYGVKD. Trimming stripped 5 bases from V and 2 bases from J, with 10 bases between. The CDR3, as DNA: TGTGCCATCAGTTACTCGATACCCTACGAGCAGTACTTC. This sequence encodes CAISYSIPYEQYF.

This clonotype was seen many times. V usage is TRBV7-9 and J usage is TRBJ1-2; TRBD1 is a possible D gene (6 bases). The germline V gene encodes CDR1 SEHNR and CDR2 FQNEAQ (reference sequence). This CDR3 comprises 15 residues. Between the trimmed V and J ends, which lost 1 base and 4 bases, there was a span of 13 bases. The CDR3 reads CASSLVGLDSYGYTF. CDR3 coding DNA: TGTGCCAGCAGCTTAGTCGGTTTGGACAGCTATGGCTACACCTTC.

This clonotype has just a few counts. CDR3 region: CSARSIKEGYGYTF. For the CDR3, the DNA is TGCAGTGCTAGATCCATAAAGGAGGGCTATGGCTACACCTTC. The chain employs TRBV20-1 and TRBJ1-2; D is undetermined. The CDR3 sequence is 14 residues long. The V gene lost 2 bases and the J gene lost 4 bases, with 14 bases spanning the gap. Germline assignment: CDR1 DFQATT and CDR2 SNEGSKA (reference sequence).

In its sample, this clonotype was seen a few times. The V call is TRBV4-1, the J call TRBJ2-5; no firm D call. V lost 2 bases, J lost 1 base, and 8 bases lay in between. Germline values: CDR1 MGHRA, CDR2 YSYEKL. This CDR3 is built from 14 residues. CDR3 bases: TGCGCCAGCAGCCAACAGACAATCCAAGAGACCCAGTACTTC. This codes for CASSQQTIQETQYF.

This clonotype was detected a few times. DNA for the CDR3: TGCGCCAGCAGCATAAAAATAGACAGGGGAGGTTATGGCTACACCTTC. Translated: CASSIKIDRGGYGYTF. V gene TRBV5-1 combines with J gene TRBJ1-2; 8 positions match TRBD1. Germline V CDR1 and CDR2: SGHRS, YFSETQ. V shed 4 bases and J 5 bases; nucleotides not matched to a gene: 13. The length of the CDR3 is 16 residues.

A few counts support this clonotype. This chain links TRBV4-1 with TRBJ1-3; 8 bases match TRBD1. The CDR3 is made up of 17 amino acids. The V segment lost 1 base and the J segment 0 bases; nucleotides outside the gene matches: 5. The germline gives CDR1 MGHRA, CDR2 YSYEKL. CDR3 sequence (DNA): TGCGCCAGCAGCCAAGGGACAGGGACTTTCTCTGGAAACACCATATATTTT. Encoded protein: CASSQGTGTFSGNTIYF.

This chain uses TRBV2 with TRBJ2-5; 9 nucleotides match TRBD2. The J call could be wrong; TRBJ2-7 is a better fit for the DNA end. The CDR3 totals 14 residues. Germline CDR1 reads SNHLY; CDR2 reads FYNNEI. This chain's CDR3 is CASSLQGLASEQYF. The CDR3 DNA reads TGTGCCAGCAGTTTACAGGGACTAGCCAGCGAGCAGTACTTC.

The V call is TRBV24-1, the J call TRBJ2-3; D ambiguous. The CDR3 consists of 15 residues. Looked up from germline, CDR1 is KGHDR and CDR2 is SFDVKD. With 5 bases removed from V and 0 bases from J, the gap between germline ends came to 11 bases. CDR3 region: CATSADGSSTDTQYF. The CDR3 nucleotides read TGTGCCACCAGTGCCGACGGATCTAGCACAGATACGCAGTATTTT.